Below are 29 T cell receptor beta chains sequenced from a single sample in a study of cytomegalovirus exposure and HLA in healthy donors. A multiplex PCR was run with 60 Vbeta primers and 13 Jbeta primers. Some clones are missing from TCRdb's copy, which holds only in-frame ones; the method was immunoSEQ multiplex PCR. The data contain about 160,000 clones, approximately 70% of them singletons. Sequencing was performed on PBMCs. Receptor source: a woman in her forties in good health and CMV-seropositive.

V and J are TRBV10-2 and TRBJ1-1; tentatively, D is TRBD1 (6 bases). The CDR3 spans 14 residues. The germline gives CDR1 WSHSY, CDR2 SAAADI. V was trimmed by 2 bases and J by 4 bases, leaving 11 bases between them. The CDR3 DNA reads as TGCGCCAGCAGTGAGCCCAGGGGCGCCACTGAAGCTTTCTTT. Its protein is CASSEPRGATEAFF.

The chain links TRBV25-1 to TRBJ2-3; 12 bases map to TRBD2. V was clipped by 9 bases and J by 4 bases; unmatched bases: 5. CDR1 MGHDK and CDR2 SYGVNS come from the germline V gene. The CDR3 sequence is 14 residues long. This chain's CDR3 is CASRTSGRSDTQYF. CDR3 coding DNA: TGTGCCAGTCGTACTAGCGGGAGGTCAGATACGCAGTATTTT.

This rearrangement joins TRBV28 to TRBJ2-7; 7 positions agree with TRBD1. Germline assignment: CDR1 MDHEN and CDR2 SYDVKM. The CDR3 loop spans 15 amino acids. Trimming removed 8 bases from V and 7 bases from J; junction bases left unmatched: 17. The CDR3 nucleotides are TGTGCCAGCCTAGCCACATATGAACAGGGGCGGGAGCAGTACTTC. Translated: CASLATYEQGREQYF.

The chain carries TRBV9 and TRBJ2-2; 10 nucleotides agree with TRBD2. Germline-derived CDR1 and CDR2 are SGDLS and YYNGEE. Losses at the gene ends were 4 bases for V and 1 base for J; bases not matched to a gene: 4. The CDR3 spans 16 residues. The CDR3: CASSTSGGGNTGELFF. CDR3 nucleotides: TGTGCCAGCAGCACCAGCGGGGGGGGGAACACCGGGGAGCTGTTTTTT.

This chain joins TRBV6-1 and TRBJ2-1, with TRBD1 identical over 11 bases. Germline V CDR1 and CDR2: MNHNS, SASEGT. J was trimmed by 3 bases and V by 5 bases; bases with no gene match: 3. This CDR3 has 15 residues. The CDR3 loop is CASSSGTGGYNEQFF. The DNA of the CDR3 is TGTGCCAGCAGTTCCGGGACAGGGGGCTACAATGAGCAGTTCTTC.

This clone turned up a few times. The chain joins TRBV19 to TRBJ2-3, with D possibly matching TRBD1 (6 bases). Germline CDR1 reads LNHDA; CDR2 reads SQIVND (reference sequence). The V and J ends lost 5 bases and 4 bases respectively, with 16 bases between them. CDR3 length equals 15 residues. CDR3 coding DNA: TGTGCCAGTAGTGTACAGGGAGCGTTCTCAGATACGCAGTATTTT. Translated: CASSVQGAFSDTQYF.

The V call is TRBV9, the J call TRBJ2-1; TRBD2 might be the D (6 bases). The CDR3 covers 15 residues. Trimming removed 0 bases from V and 9 bases from J, with 16 bases in between. The germline V gene has CDR1 SGDLS and CDR2 YYNGEE. CDR3 bases: TGTGCCAGCAGCGTAGGGGCTAGCGAGGTCGGTGAGCAGTTCTTC. Translation: CASSVGASEVGEQFF.

This chain joins TRBV7-3 and TRBJ2-3; TRBD2 might be the D (5 bases). This CDR3 has 15 residues. V was cut by 0 bases and J by 7 bases, with 14 bases left in between. Per the germline V gene, CDR1 is SGHTA and CDR2 is FQGTGA. The chain's CDR3 is CASSLTSALVHTQYF. The CDR3 nucleotides are TGTGCCAGCAGCTTAACTAGCGCACTCGTGCATACGCAGTATTTT.

The CDR3, as DNA: TGCGCCAGCAGCTTGGGGGTTCAGGGGGGAAAAAATGAAAAACTGTTTTTT. This gives the protein CASSLGVQGGKNEKLFF. The chain links TRBV4-3 to TRBJ1-4; 7 positions agree with TRBD1. The CDR3 consists of 17 residues. Per the germline V gene, CDR1 is LGHNA and CDR2 is YSLEER. J was trimmed by 5 bases and V by 5 bases; bases with no gene match: 14.

The CDR3 DNA is TGCAGCCTCAGACAAGCCGAGACCCAGTACTTC. Translating gives CSLRQAETQYF. V usage is TRBV29-1 and J usage is TRBJ2-5, with D unclear. This CDR3 region has 11 residues. Trimming stripped 8 bases from V and 5 bases from J, with 12 bases between. Germline V gene data show CDR1 as SQVTM and CDR2 as ANQGSEA.

The V gene is TRBV7-8, the J gene TRBJ2-7; D is perhaps TRBD1 (6 bases). CDR3 length equals 15 residues. Germline V CDR1 and CDR2: SGHVS, FQNEAQ. The V end was cut by 4 bases, the J end by 0 bases, with 13 bases between. CDR3: CASSSQTGHSYEQYF. CDR3 coding DNA: TGTGCCAGCAGCTCTCAGACAGGCCACTCCTACGAGCAGTACTTC.

CDR3 sequence reads: CASRTGDHEQYF. In DNA form, the CDR3 reads TGCGCCAGCCGGACAGGGGACCACGAGCAGTACTTC. V is TRBV5-1 and J is TRBJ2-7; 9 bases match TRBD1. The CDR3 has 12 residues. CDR1 is SGHRS and CDR2 is YFSETQ in the germline V gene. V lost 7 bases, J lost 5 bases, and 4 bases stayed unmatched.

The chain combines TRBV9 with TRBJ2-7; TRBD1 matches at 7 bases. The CDR3 extends over 17 amino acids. The V segment lost 3 bases and the J segment 4 bases; nucleotides outside the gene matches: 16. Germline V CDR1 and CDR2: SGDLS, YYNGEE. Here the CDR3 DNA reads TGTGCCAGCAGCGGCCCACAGGGGAAATCTCTGTCGTACGAGCAGTACTTC. It encodes CASSGPQGKSLSYEQYF.

The V call is TRBV4-1, the J call TRBJ1-2; D is perhaps TRBD1 (6 bases). Deletions cut 7 bases from V and 4 bases from J, with 19 bases between. Germline V lookup: CDR1 MGHRA, CDR2 YSYEKL. The CDR3 is 15 amino acids. CDR3 amino acids: CASTGVIGDIYGYTF. CDR3 sequence (DNA): TGCGCCAGCACAGGGGTGATCGGGGACATCTATGGCTACACCTTC.

The V call is TRBV6-1, the J call TRBJ1-6, with TRBD1 identical over 7 bases. V lost 2 bases and J lost 8; bases outside the gene matches: 9. From germline, CDR1 is MNHNS and CDR2 SASEGT. CDR3 size: 16 residues. CDR3 in DNA: TGTGCCAGCAGTGAACCGGCAGGGGGTTCAGATTCACCCCTCCACTTT. Translation gives CASSEPAGGSDSPLHF.

This clone showed up just a few times. This chain uses TRBV28 with TRBJ1-1; tentatively, D is TRBD1 (6 bases). The V end lost 3 bases, the J end lost 5 bases, and 19 bases lay between the germline ends. CDR1 and CDR2 (germline): MDHEN, SYDVKM. The CDR3 covers 16 residues. The CDR3 region is CASSFDTGRRRTEAFF. The DNA of the CDR3 is TGTGCCAGCAGTTTCGATACAGGGCGGCGGCGGACTGAAGCTTTCTTT.

The J gene is TRBJ1-5, the V gene TRBV7-4; the D is unclear. V lost 3 bases and J 8 bases, leaving 5 bases between the germline ends. The CDR3 contains 11 residues. Germline CDR1 is SGHVT and CDR2 is SQSDAQ. The DNA for the CDR3 is TGTGCCAGCAGCTTTAGAAAGCCCCAGCATTTT. Residues: CASSFRKPQHF.

This clone was observed a few times. The gene calls are TRBV6-1 and TRBJ2-3; D unresolved. The V gene lost 4 bases and the J gene lost 2 bases, with 7 bases spanning the gap. There are 13 residues in the CDR3. The germline CDR1 and CDR2 sequences are MNHNS and SASEGT. CDR3 in amino acids: CASSATHTDTQYF. CDR3 DNA sequence: TGTGCCAGCAGTGCGACTCACACAGATACGCAGTATTTT.

The chain has TRBV5-8 and TRBJ2-2, with 7 bases identical to TRBD1. Per germline, CDR1 SGHTS and CDR2 YDEGEE. Losses at the gene ends were 0 bases for V and 5 bases for J; bases not matched to a gene: 1. This CDR3 contains 14 residues. This CDR3 reads CASSLEGQTGELFF. In DNA form, the CDR3 reads TGTGCCAGCAGCTTGGAGGGACAGACCGGGGAGCTGTTTTTT.

This sequence joins TRBV18 and TRBJ1-2; D gene uncertain. Germline-derived CDR1 and CDR2 are KGHSH and LQKENI. V was cut by 2 bases and J by 8 bases, with 24 bases left in between. The CDR3 has 17 residues. This chain's CDR3 is CASSPAGTVVSVSGYTF. The CDR3 coding sequence is TGTGCCAGCTCACCAGCGGGAACGGTAGTTTCGGTGTCGGGCTACACCTTC.

The rearrangement links TRBV7-9 to TRBJ1-2; 10 positions agree with TRBD1. The CDR3 is 15 amino acids. Trimming cost V 5 bases and J 2 bases; bases outside gene matches: 5. The germline V gene has CDR1 SEHNR and CDR2 FQNEAQ (reference sequence). Here the CDR3 DNA reads TGTGCCAGCAGCCCCGGACAGGGGGGGAACTATGGCTACACCTTC. Encoded protein: CASSPGQGGNYGYTF.

This clone was seen only a few times. The rearrangement joins TRBV6-1 to TRBJ1-5, with D tentatively TRBD1 (6 bases). The germline V gene has CDR1 MNHNS and CDR2 SASEGT. This CDR3 spans 15 amino acids. The V end lost 2 bases, the J end lost 3 bases, and 11 bases lay between the germline ends. The CDR3 is CASSELGQNNQPQHF. The CDR3 DNA reads as TGTGCCAGCAGTGAACTCGGACAGAACAATCAGCCCCAGCATTTT.

Regarding this clone: Additional DNA sequences in this sample encode the identical CDR3. CDR3 loop: CASSYTGTTYEQYF. Written as DNA, the CDR3 is TGTGCCAGCAGTTATACAGGGACTACCTACGAGCAGTACTTC. The chain is built from TRBV6-5 and TRBJ2-7; TRBD2 is a possible D gene (7 bases). CDR1 is MNHEY and CDR2 is SVGAGI in the germline V gene. The CDR3 runs to 14 residues. With 3 bases removed from V and 2 bases from J, the gap between germline ends came to 11 bases.

This clone was observed a few times. V is TRBV5-4 and J is TRBJ2-5, with D perhaps TRBD1 (5 bases). Germline CDR1 and CDR2: SGHNT and YYREEE (reference sequence). CDR3 length equals 15 residues. V was pared by 4 bases and J by 7 bases, with 20 bases between. CDR3 sequence (DNA): TGTGCCAGCAGCCGGCAGGGTTTCCCCTCAAGGACCCAGTACTTC. Residues: CASSRQGFPSRTQYF.

This sequence joins TRBV7-9 and TRBJ2-7; 10 bases match TRBD2. With V trimmed by 7 bases and J by 6 bases, 6 bases remained unmatched. Germline CDR1 SEHNR, CDR2 FQNEAQ (reference sequence). The CDR3 is made up of 13 amino acids. The CDR3 DNA is TGTGCCAGCACCCTTAGCGGGAGGCGCGAGCAGTACTTC. Protein product: CASTLSGRREQYF.

This chain connects TRBV7-2 to TRBJ2-1; D remains unclear. CDR3 size: 12 residues. V dropped 5 bases and J dropped 4 bases, with 6 bases sitting between them. The germline V gene has CDR1 SGHTA and CDR2 FQGNSA. As DNA, the CDR3 is TGTGCCAGCAGCCCAGCGTACAATGAGCAGTTCTTC. It is translated as CASSPAYNEQFF.

The gene calls are TRBV27 and TRBJ1-4, with D hard to call. This CDR3 comprises 13 residues. Between the trimmed V and J ends, which lost 5 bases and 8 bases, there was a span of 12 bases. Germline CDR1 reads MNHEY; CDR2 reads SMNVEV (reference sequence). The CDR3 DNA follows: TGTGCCAGCAGTCTCGGAGGCGGGGAAAAACTGTTTTTT. Translated, it gives CASSLGGGEKLFF. The entire variable domain, with the rest obtained from reference TRBV27 and TRBJ1-4, is as follows: EAQVTQNPRYLITVTGKKLTVTCSQNMNHEYMSWYRQDPGLGLRQIYYSMNVEVTDKGDVPEGYKVSRKEKRNFPLILESPSPNQTSLYFCASSLGGGEKLFFGSGTQLSVL.

This clone was counted a single time. The chain is built from TRBV7-2 and TRBJ2-3; 8 bases match TRBD2. Germline CDR1 reads SGHTA; CDR2 reads FQGNSA. The CDR3 contains 17 residues. V dropped 2 bases and J dropped 3; count of bases not matched to a gene: 10. The CDR3 loop reads CASSLWSGAGATDTQYF. CDR3 DNA sequence: TGTGCCAGCAGCTTATGGTCAGGAGCGGGAGCGACAGATACGCAGTATTTT.

This clone was seen a few times. The chain joins TRBV9 to TRBJ2-7, with TRBD2 matching 7 bases. Germline CDR1 is SGDLS and CDR2 is YYNGEE. This CDR3 is 15 amino acids long. Unmatched junction bases numbered 7, after V lost 0 bases and J lost 4 bases. In nucleotides, the CDR3 is TGTGCCAGCAGCGTAGGGGGCGGGAGATTATACGAGCAGTACTTC. Protein sequence: CASSVGGGRLYEQYF. The full variable domain, with the rest looked up from reference TRBV9 and TRBJ2-7, is DSGVTQTPKHLITATGQRVTLRCSPRSGDLSVYWYQQSLDQGLQFLIQYYNGEERAKGNILERFSAQQFPDLHSELNLSSLELGDSALYFCASSVGGGRLYEQYFGPGTRLTVT.